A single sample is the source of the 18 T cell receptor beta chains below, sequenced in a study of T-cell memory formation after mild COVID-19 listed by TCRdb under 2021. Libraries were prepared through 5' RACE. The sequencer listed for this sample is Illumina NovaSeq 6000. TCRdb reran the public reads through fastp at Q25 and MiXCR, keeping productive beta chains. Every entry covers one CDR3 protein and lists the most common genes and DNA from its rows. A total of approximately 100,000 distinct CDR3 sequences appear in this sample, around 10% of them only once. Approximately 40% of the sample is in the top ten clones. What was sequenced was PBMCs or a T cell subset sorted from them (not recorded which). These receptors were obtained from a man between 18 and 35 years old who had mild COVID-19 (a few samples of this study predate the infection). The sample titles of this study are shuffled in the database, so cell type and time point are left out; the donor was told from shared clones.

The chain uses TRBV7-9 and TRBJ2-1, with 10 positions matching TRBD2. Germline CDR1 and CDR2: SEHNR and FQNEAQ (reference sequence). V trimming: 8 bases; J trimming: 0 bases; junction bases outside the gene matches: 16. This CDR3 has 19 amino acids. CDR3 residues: CASFGREASGGYSYNEQFF. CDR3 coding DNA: TGTGCCAGCTTCGGGAGGGAAGCTAGCGGGGGTTACTCCTACAATGAGCAGTTCTTC.

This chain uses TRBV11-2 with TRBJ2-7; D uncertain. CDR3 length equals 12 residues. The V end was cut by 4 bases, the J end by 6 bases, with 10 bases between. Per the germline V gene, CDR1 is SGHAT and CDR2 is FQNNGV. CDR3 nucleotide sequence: TGTGCCAGCAGCTCTCCGGCTACCGAGCAGTACTTC. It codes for CASSSPATEQYF.

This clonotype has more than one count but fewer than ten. The CDR3 bases are TGTGCCAGCAGTTCGCCAGGGCCCTCGGGGGGCTACACCTTC. Its protein is CASSSPGPSGGYTF. The chain is built from TRBV6-2 or TRBV6-3 and TRBJ1-2, with D tentatively TRBD1 (5 bases). Trimming pared 4 bases from V and 8 bases from J, leaving 17 bases between. The length of the CDR3 is 14 residues. From germline, CDR1 is MNHEY and CDR2 SVGEGT.

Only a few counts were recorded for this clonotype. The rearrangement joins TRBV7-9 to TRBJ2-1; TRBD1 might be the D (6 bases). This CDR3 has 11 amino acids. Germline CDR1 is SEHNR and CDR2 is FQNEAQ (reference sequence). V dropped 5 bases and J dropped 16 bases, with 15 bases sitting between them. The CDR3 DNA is TGTGCCAGCAGCCGTTTGCCGGGACACTTCTTC. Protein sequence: CASSRLPGHFF.

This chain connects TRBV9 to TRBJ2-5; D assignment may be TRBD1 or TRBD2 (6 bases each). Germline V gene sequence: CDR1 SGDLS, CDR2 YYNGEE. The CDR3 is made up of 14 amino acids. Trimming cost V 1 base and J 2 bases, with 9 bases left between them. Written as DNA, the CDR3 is TGTGCCAGCAGCGTATTAGGGGGGCAAGAGACCCAGTACTTC. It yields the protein CASSVLGGQETQYF.

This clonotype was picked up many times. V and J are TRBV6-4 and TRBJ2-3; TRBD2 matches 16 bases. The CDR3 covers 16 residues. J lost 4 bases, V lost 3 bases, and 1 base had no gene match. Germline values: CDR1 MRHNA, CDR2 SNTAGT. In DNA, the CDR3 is TGTGCCAGCAGTGAGGGACTAGCGGGGGGGCCAGATACGCAGTATTTT. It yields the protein CASSEGLAGGPDTQYF.

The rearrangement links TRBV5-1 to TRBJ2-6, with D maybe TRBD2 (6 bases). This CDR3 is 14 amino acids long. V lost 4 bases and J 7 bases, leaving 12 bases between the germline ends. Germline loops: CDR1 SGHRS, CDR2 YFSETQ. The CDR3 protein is CASSPGLGANVLTF. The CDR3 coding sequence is TGCGCCAGCAGCCCGGGACTTGGAGCCAACGTCCTGACTTTC. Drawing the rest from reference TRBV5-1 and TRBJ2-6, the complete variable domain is KAGVTQTPRYLIKTRGQQVTLSCSPISGHRSVSWYQQTPGQGLQFLFEYFSETQRNKGNFPGRFSGRQFSNSRSEMNVSTLELGDSALYLCASSPGLGANVLTFGAGSRLTVL.

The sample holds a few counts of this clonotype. CDR3 residues: CSVDKGLADTQYF. CDR3 in DNA: TGCAGCGTTGACAAGGGCCTCGCAGATACGCAGTATTTT. The rearrangement joins TRBV29-1 to TRBJ2-3, with D unclear. The CDR3 is 13 amino acids. V shed 3 bases and J shed 4 bases, with 11 bases lying between them. In germline, CDR1 is SQVTM, CDR2 ANQGSEA.

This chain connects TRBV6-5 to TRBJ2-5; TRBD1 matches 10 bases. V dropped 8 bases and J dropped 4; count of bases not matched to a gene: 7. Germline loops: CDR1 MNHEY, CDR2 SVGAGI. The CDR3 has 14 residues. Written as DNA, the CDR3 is TGTGCCAGCGGCGGGACAGGGGTTAGAGAGACCCAGTACTTC. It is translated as CASGGTGVRETQYF.

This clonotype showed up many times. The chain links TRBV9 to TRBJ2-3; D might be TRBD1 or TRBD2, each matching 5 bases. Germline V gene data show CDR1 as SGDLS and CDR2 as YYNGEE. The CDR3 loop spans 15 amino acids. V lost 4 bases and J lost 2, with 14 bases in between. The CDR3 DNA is TGTGCCAGCAGCCCCACCGGGGCGATCACAGATACGCAGTATTTT. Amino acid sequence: CASSPTGAITDTQYF.

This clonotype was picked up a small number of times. The CDR3 nucleotides are TGTGCCAGCAGCTTATACACCGGGGAGCTGTTTTTT. Encoded protein: CASSLYTGELFF. The rearrangement uses TRBV7-3 and TRBJ2-2; no firm D call. The V gene's germline CDR1 is SGHTA and CDR2 FQGTGA. Trimming stripped 2 bases from V and 3 bases from J, with 1 base between. This CDR3 is built from 12 residues. The whole variable domain, remainder taken from reference TRBV7-3 and TRBJ2-2, is GAGVSQTPSNKVTEKGKYVELRCDPISGHTALYWYRQSLGQGPEFLIYFQGTGAADDSGLPNDRFFAVRPEGSVSTLKIQRTERGDSAVYLCASSLYTGELFFGEGSRLTVL.

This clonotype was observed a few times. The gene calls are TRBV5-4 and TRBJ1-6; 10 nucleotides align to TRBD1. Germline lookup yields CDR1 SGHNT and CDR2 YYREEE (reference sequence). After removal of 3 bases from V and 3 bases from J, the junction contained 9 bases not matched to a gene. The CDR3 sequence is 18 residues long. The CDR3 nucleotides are TGTGCCAGCAGCTCCGGACCGGGACAGGGGTTCTATAATTCACCCCTCCACTTT. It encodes CASSSGPGQGFYNSPLHF.

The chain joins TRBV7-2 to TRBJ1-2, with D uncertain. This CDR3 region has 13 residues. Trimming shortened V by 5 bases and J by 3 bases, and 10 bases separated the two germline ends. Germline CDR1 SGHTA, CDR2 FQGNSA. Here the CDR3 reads CASSVPGDYGYTF. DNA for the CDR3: TGTGCCAGCAGCGTCCCCGGGGACTATGGCTACACCTTC.

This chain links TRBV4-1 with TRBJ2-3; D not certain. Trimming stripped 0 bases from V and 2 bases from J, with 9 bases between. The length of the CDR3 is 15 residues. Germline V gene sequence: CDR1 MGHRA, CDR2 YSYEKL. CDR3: CASSQELRYTDTQYF. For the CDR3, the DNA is TGCGCCAGCAGCCAAGAACTACGGTACACAGATACGCAGTATTTT.

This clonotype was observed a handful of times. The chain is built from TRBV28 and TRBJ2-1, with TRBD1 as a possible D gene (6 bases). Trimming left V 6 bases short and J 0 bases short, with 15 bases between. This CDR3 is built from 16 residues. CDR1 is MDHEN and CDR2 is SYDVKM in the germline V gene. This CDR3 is CASSRPTGRSYNEQFF. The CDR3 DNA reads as TGTGCCAGCAGCCGACCGACAGGTCGCTCCTACAATGAGCAGTTCTTC.

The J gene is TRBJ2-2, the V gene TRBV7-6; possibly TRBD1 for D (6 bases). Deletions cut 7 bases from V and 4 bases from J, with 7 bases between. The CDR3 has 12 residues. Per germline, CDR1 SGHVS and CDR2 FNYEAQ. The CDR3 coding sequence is TGTGCCAGCATGGGGGCCACCGGGGAGCTGTTTTTT. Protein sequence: CASMGATGELFF. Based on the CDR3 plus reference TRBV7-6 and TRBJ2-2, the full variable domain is GAGVSQSPRYKVTKRGQDVALRCDPISGHVSLYWYRQALGQGPEFLTYFNYEAQQDKSGLPNDRFSAERPEGSISTLTIQRTEQRDSAMYRCASMGATGELFFGEGSRLTVL.

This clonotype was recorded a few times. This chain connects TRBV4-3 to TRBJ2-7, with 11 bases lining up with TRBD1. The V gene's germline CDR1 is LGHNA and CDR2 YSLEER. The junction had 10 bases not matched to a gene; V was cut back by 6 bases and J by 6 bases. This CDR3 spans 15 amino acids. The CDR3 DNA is TGCGCCAGCAGTCCGGACTGGACAGGGGGCCTCGAGCAGTACTTC. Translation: CASSPDWTGGLEQYF.

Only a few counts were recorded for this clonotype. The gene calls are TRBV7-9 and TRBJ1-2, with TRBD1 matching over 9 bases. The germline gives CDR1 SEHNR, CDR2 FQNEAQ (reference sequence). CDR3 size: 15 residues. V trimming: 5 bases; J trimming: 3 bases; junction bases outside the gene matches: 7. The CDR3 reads CASSRSGTGYYGYTF. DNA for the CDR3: TGTGCCAGCAGCCGATCCGGGACAGGGTACTATGGCTACACCTTC.